The sequence of this TCR beta chain was determined in a study of STAT3 mutations in large granular lymphocyte leukemia (dated by TCRdb to the late 2010s). For the study in its entirety: About half of the T-LGLL patients who underwent longitudinal sequencing carried canonical activating STAT3 mutations. One or more immunosuppressive therapy regimens were given to more than half of T-LGLL patients, and hematologic response was seen in about 43% of the treated patients. Two patients with natural killer LGL leukemia were also sequenced longitudinally as controls within the study. Each patient was sequenced at an average of approximately 4 time points, ranging from 2 to 8 samplings. From an initial cohort of roughly 190 LGL patients, approximately 17 representative T-LGLL cases were chosen for longitudinal sequencing of TCRbeta and STAT3. Patients with T-cell large granular lymphocyte leukemia underwent serial deep sequencing of TCRbeta CDR3 and STAT3 to reconstruct clonal hierarchy and dynamics.

A note on this clone: Its specific antigen is unknown. The input lacks base qualities; no much larger clone sits a single base away.

The same DNA, extracted from blood mononuclear cells, served for both TCR sequencing and STAT3 sequencing. On the study overall, not on this receptor specifically: Because no samples were available when a clone first appeared, clonal expansion had to be inferred from samplings taken at other points. At least one immunodominant TCRbeta clonotype was identified in every T-LGLL patient, and multiple immunodominant subclonotypes were identified in about half of the T-LGLL patients. In 6 of 18 patients, TCR clonotype switching occurred after therapy, and every newly emerging clone was STAT3 wild type. Dominant TCR clone burden was found to exceed STAT3 mutant burden in several patients, suggesting that STAT3 mutation arose secondarily within a pre-expanded clone. Persisting codominant clonotypes in some patients meant a small but highly pathogenic clone may have been missed. Linking therapy response to changes in TCR clonal burden was complicated by variable intervals between samplings and by differing treatment regimens.

Taken from the germline V gene, the CDR1 and CDR2 loops are ENHRY and SYGVKD. Cut back by 0 bases and 0 bases, the V and J ends lie 14 bases apart. The CDR3 runs 17 amino acids, cysteine and phenylalanine included. The CDR3 DNA has 51 bases and is translated from base 1. An Illumina MiSeq was used to sequence the TCRbeta libraries, yielding an average of approximately 43,000 productive templates per sample. The immunoSEQ assay, which uses multiplex PCR amplification, was used to generate TCRbeta CDR3 libraries. In the authors' own workflow: Repertoire diversity was calculated as previously defined, and values close to 0 indicated extremely monoclonal samples. The table was pulled from immuneACCESS by TCRdb, which kept in-frame rearrangements only. Such tables lose some clones; where checked, under half of the loss comes from unresolved V genes, and the rest has no known cause. The D gene and trimming were derived from the DNA, and the V and J assignments and clone size from that table. In this sample the table shows around 39,000 clones, approximately 91% of which occur a single time. The ten most abundant clones make up 0.35% to 0.55% of the sample.

The source is a human donor with T large granular lymphocyte leukemia. Some clones in this sample may be carry-over from other donors' samples. Rearrangement joined TRBV10-3 to TRBJ1-1; a tentative D call is TRBD1 (6 bases match). Sequencing was carried out using PBMCs. The nucleotides read TGTGCCATCAGTGAGTCCAGACAGGTGATCATGAACACTGAAGCTTTCTTT. This codes for CAISESRQVIMNTEAFF.